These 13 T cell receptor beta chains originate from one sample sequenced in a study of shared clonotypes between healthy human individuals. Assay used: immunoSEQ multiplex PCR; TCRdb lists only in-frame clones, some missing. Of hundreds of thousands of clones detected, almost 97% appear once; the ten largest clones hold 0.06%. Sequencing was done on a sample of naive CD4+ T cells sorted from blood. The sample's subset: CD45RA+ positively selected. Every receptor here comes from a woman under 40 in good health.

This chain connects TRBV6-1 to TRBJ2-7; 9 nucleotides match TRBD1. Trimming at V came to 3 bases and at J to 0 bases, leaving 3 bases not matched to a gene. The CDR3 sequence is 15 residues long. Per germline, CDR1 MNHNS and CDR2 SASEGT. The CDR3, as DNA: TGTGCCAGCAGTGATTGGGACAGGGACTCCTACGAGCAGTACTTC. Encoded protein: CASSDWDRDSYEQYF.

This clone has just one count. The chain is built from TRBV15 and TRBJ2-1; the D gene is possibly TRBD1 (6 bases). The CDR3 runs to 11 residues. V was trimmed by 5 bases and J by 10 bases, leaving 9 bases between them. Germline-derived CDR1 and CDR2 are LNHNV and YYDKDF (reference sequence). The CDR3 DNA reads TGTGCCACCAGCTTAGGGACAGAGCAGTTCTTC. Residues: CATSLGTEQFF.

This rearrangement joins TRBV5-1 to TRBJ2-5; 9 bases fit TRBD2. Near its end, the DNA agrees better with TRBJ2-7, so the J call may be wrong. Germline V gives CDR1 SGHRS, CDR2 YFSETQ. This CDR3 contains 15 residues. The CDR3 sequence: CASSLASGISYEQYF. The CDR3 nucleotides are TGCGCCAGCAGCTTGGCTAGCGGGATCTCCTACGAGCAGTACTTC.

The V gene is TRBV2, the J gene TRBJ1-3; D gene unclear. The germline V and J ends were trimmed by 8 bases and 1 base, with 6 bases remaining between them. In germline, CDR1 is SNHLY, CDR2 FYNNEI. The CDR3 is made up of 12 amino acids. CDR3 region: CASASSGNTIYF. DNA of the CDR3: TGTGCCAGCGCTTCATCTGGAAACACCATATATTTT.

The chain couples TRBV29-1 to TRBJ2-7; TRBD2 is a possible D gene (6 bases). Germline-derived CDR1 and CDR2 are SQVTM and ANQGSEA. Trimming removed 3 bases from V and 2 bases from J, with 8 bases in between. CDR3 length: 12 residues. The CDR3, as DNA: TGCAGCGTTGAGGCGGGGACCTACGAGCAGTACTTC. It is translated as CSVEAGTYEQYF.

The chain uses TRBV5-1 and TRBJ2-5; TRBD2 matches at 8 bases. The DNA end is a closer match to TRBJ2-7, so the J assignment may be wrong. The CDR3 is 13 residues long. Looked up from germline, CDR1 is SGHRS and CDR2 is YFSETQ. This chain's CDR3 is CASSVLGGDEQYF. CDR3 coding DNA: TGCGCCAGCAGCGTGCTCGGGGGGGACGAGCAGTACTTC.

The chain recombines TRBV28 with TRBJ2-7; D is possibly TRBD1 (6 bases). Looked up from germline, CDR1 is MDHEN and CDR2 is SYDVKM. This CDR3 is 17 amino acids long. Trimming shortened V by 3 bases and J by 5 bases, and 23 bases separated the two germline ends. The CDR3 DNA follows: TGTGCCAGCAGTTTCGCATCGGGACACCCGTTCGGCAACGAGCAGTACTTC. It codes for CASSFASGHPFGNEQYF. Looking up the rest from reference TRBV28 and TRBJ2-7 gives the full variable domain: DVKVTQSSRYLVKRTGEKVFLECVQDMDHENMFWYRQDPGLGLRLIYFSYDVKMKEKGDIPEGYSVSREKKERFSLILESASTNQTSMYLCASSFASGHPFGNEQYFGPGTRLTVT.

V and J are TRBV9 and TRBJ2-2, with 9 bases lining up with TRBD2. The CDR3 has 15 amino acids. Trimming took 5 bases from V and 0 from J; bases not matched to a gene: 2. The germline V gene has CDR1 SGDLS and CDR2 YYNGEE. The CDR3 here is CASSPSGTNTGELFF. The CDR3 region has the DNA TGTGCCAGCAGTCCTAGCGGGACGAACACCGGGGAGCTGTTTTTT.

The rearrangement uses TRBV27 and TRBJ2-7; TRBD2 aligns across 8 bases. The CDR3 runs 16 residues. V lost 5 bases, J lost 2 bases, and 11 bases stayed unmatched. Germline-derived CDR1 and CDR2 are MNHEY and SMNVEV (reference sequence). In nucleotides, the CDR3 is TGTGCCAGCAGTGGACTAGCCGGTAGACCTCCCTACGAGCAGTACTTC. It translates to CASSGLAGRPPYEQYF.

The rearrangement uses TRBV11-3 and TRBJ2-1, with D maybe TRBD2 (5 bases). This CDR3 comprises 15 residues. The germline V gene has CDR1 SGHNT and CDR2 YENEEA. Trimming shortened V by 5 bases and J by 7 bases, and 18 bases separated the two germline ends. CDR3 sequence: CASSPRTQGRNEQFF. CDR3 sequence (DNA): TGTGCCAGCAGCCCACGGACTCAAGGCCGAAATGAGCAGTTCTTC.

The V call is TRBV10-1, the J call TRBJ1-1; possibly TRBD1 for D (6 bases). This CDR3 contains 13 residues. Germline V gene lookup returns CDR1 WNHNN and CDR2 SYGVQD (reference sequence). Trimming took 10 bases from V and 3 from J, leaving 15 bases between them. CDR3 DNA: TGCGCCACTGCGGGGGCATCGGACACTGAAGCTTTCTTT. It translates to CATAGASDTEAFF.

As DNA, the CDR3 is TGCGCCAGCAATACCGGGACTAGGGGCGAGCAGTACTTC. The encoded protein is CASNTGTRGEQYF. The chain couples TRBV5-1 to TRBJ2-5, with 8 nucleotides matching TRBD2. Near its end, the DNA agrees better with TRBJ2-7, so the J call may be wrong. The CDR3 is 13 amino acids. Germline V gene data show CDR1 as SGHRS and CDR2 as YFSETQ.

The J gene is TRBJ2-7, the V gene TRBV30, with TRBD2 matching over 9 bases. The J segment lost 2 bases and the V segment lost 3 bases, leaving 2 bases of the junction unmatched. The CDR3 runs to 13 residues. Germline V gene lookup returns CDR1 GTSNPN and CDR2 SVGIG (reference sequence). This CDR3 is CAWRGLATYEQYF. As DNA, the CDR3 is TGTGCCTGGAGGGGACTAGCTACCTACGAGCAGTACTTC. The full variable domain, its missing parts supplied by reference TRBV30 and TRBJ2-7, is SQTIHQWPATLVQPVGSPLSLECTVEGTSNPNLYWYRQAAGRGLQLLFYSVGIGQISSEVPQNLSASRPQDRQFILSSKKLLLSDSGFYLCAWRGLATYEQYFGPGTRLTVT.